This TCR beta chain was captured in a study of breast tumors, draining lymph nodes, adjacent tissues (dated by TCRdb to 2016 to 2017). Background for the entire study: The study compared TCR beta repertoires across tumor, adjacent nontumor tissue and axillary lymph nodes from breast cancer patients. The study was designed to assess the relationships and possible T-cell exchange between tumor, surrounding tissue and draining lymph node repertoires in human breast cancer. Paper-wide results and their limitations: The data were judged consistent with most tumor T cells deriving from the lymph node and then expanding within tumor tissue. Rather than being directly demonstrated, the conclusion that tumor T cells originate in lymph nodes was presented as consistent with a hypothesis. In luminal-like breast cancer, tumor and nontumor tissue repertoires resembled each other significantly more than in basal-like breast cancer. Tumor T-cell repertoires showed less diversity than lymph node repertoires and more diversity than nontumor tissue repertoires, and tumor T-cell repertoires showed preferential V and J gene usage.

The CDR3, from cysteine to phenylalanine, totals 14 residues. Only CDR3 DNA is held: 42 bases, read in frame from base 1. The germline V gene (reference sequence) supplies CDR1 DFQATT and CDR2 SNEGSKA. Germline trimming amounts to 6 bases on V and 5 bases on J, with 9 as the count of junction bases outside the gene matches. The lymph node samples were taken from the axillary draining lymph nodes of breast cancer patients. This clonotype was observed at least ten times. It lacks a known antigen. No base quality information exists; no much larger clone differs at one position. Instrument used: Illumina HiSeq 2000. TCR beta chain libraries were generated through multiplex PCR amplification. The amplified TCR beta chain products were analyzed by high-throughput sequencing. The public reads were reprocessed in TCRdb via fastp at Q25 and MiXCR, keeping in-frame beta chains. Entries are consolidated by CDR3 protein sequence, retaining the most common genes and DNA. This sample has roughly 120,000 distinct CDR3 sequences in its table, and 20% of those were observed once. Jointly, the top ten make up roughly 3.6% of the sample.

The clonotype originates from a female donor with breast cancer. Some clones in this sample may be carry-over from other donors' samples. Sample: axillary lymph node tissue. The rearranged segments are TRBV20-1 and TRBJ2-3; TRBD1 lines up with 9 middle nucleotides. The base sequence is TGCAGTGCCCCCGGGACAGGGCGTGGAGATACGCAGTATTTT. It specifies CSAPGTGRGDTQYF.